This entry lists 26 T cell receptor beta chains sequenced from one sample in a study of blood T cell repertoires in COVID-19 (dated by TCRdb to the early 2020s). Library preparation employed the immunoSEQ multiplex PCR assay. TCRdb retrieved this table from immuneACCESS and kept in-frame rearrangements only. Not all clones are present; in checked studies, unresolved V genes account for under half, and no reason is known for the remainder. Counted in this sample were approximately 180,000 clones; around 90% of them appeared once. Approximately 5.5% of the sample belongs to the ten largest clones. What was sequenced was peripheral blood. The receptor set was obtained from a man aged 35 to 55 with active or convalescent COVID-19.

Only a few counts were recorded for this clone. The chain's CDR3 is CASSDDRGTLGNTIYF. In nucleotides, the CDR3 is TGTGCCAGCAGCGATGACAGGGGCACCCTTGGAAACACCATATATTTT. The V and J genes are TRBV2 and TRBJ1-3, with 8 bases fitting TRBD1. Per the germline V gene, CDR1 is SNHLY and CDR2 is FYNNEI. The CDR3 contains 16 residues. After removal of 6 bases from V and 3 bases from J, the junction contained 10 bases not matched to a gene.

The chain has TRBV19 and TRBJ1-5, with 12 nucleotides matching TRBD1. This CDR3 spans 15 amino acids. With V trimmed by 4 bases and J by 5 bases, 3 bases remained unmatched. The germline V gene encodes CDR1 LNHDA and CDR2 SQIVND (reference sequence). CDR3: CASSTGTGGHQPQHF. The CDR3 nucleotides are TGTGCCAGTAGTACCGGGACAGGGGGCCATCAGCCCCAGCATTTT. Full variable domain (missing parts from reference TRBV19 and TRBJ1-5): DGGITQSPKYLFRKEGQNVTLSCEQNLNHDAMYWYRQDPGQGLRLIYYSQIVNDFQKGDIAEGYSVSREKKESFPLTVTSAQKNPTAFYLCASSTGTGGHQPQHFGDGTRLSIL.

This chain connects TRBV19 to TRBJ1-1, with 8 positions matching TRBD1. Losses at the gene ends were 6 bases for V and 0 bases for J; bases not matched to a gene: 9. Germline V lookup: CDR1 LNHDA, CDR2 SQIVND (reference sequence). The CDR3 spans 16 residues. CDR3 sequence: CASSRDRSPLNTEAFF. CDR3 DNA: TGTGCCAGTAGCCGGGACAGGAGCCCATTGAACACTGAAGCTTTCTTT.

The rearrangement uses TRBV9 and TRBJ1-6; perhaps TRBD1 as D (5 bases). This CDR3 spans 15 amino acids. Germline CDR1 reads SGDLS; CDR2 reads YYNGEE. V gave up 0 bases and J gave up 6 bases, with 10 bases separating them. The CDR3 protein is CASSVESGFNSPLHF. The CDR3 DNA sequence: TGTGCCAGCAGCGTAGAATCAGGGTTTAATTCACCCCTCCACTTT.

Here the CDR3 reads CASSSRGTGQEKLFF. The DNA of the CDR3 is TGCGCCAGCAGTTCGCGGGGGACAGGGCAAGAAAAACTGTTTTTT. This rearrangement joins TRBV5-1 to TRBJ1-4; TRBD1 matches 9 bases. After removal of 5 bases from V and 8 bases from J, the junction contained 10 bases not matched to a gene. The CDR3 extends over 15 amino acids. Germline loops: CDR1 SGHRS, CDR2 YFSETQ.

Written as DNA, the CDR3 is TGTGCCAGTAGTAACGGGGGGGCGAAAGAACCGAACACCGGGGAGCTGTTTTTT. Amino acid sequence: CASSNGGAKEPNTGELFF. This rearrangement joins TRBV19 to TRBJ2-2, with 8 positions matching TRBD2. Trimming cost V 4 bases and J 0 bases; bases outside gene matches: 10. The germline CDR1 and CDR2 sequences are LNHDA and SQIVND (reference sequence). This CDR3 is 18 amino acids long.

This rearrangement joins TRBV6-5 to TRBJ2-2; TRBD2 is a possible D gene (5 bases). The CDR3 has 14 residues. V lost 8 bases, J lost 7 bases, and 17 bases lay in between. From germline, CDR1 is MNHEY and CDR2 SVGAGI. CDR3 region: CASGTGEYGGELFF. The CDR3 nucleotides are TGTGCCAGCGGTACCGGGGAGTATGGCGGGGAGCTGTTTTTT.

The chain is built from TRBV25-1 and TRBJ1-6; D is uncertain. The CDR3 is 14 residues long. V lost 1 base and J lost 10, with 11 bases in between. CDR1 is MGHDK, CDR2 SYGVNS, per germline. This CDR3 is CASSEFLEESPLHF. DNA of the CDR3: TGTGCCAGCAGTGAATTCCTAGAGGAGTCACCCCTCCACTTT.

The CDR3 region is CASSWARAGAYNEQFF. CDR3 nucleotide sequence: TGTGCCAGCAGCTGGGCCCGAGCGGGAGCCTACAATGAGCAGTTCTTC. The rearrangement uses TRBV11-2 and TRBJ2-1; 8 bases map to TRBD2. V was pared by 4 bases and J by 2 bases, with 7 bases of the junction left unmatched. The CDR3 spans 16 residues. From germline, CDR1 is SGHAT and CDR2 FQNNGV.

This clone was found many times. CDR3 sequence: CASSYRDRGLTNEKLFF. CDR3 nucleotide sequence: TGCGCCAGCAGCTATCGGGACAGGGGGCTTACTAATGAAAAACTGTTTTTT. This chain joins TRBV4-1 and TRBJ1-4; TRBD1 matches 12 bases. CDR3 size: 17 residues. With 5 bases clipped from V and 2 bases from J, the junction kept 6 bases outside the gene matches. Germline CDR1 and CDR2: MGHRA and YSYEKL.

The genes are TRBV6-1 and TRBJ2-1; possibly TRBD2 for D (6 bases). V lost 7 bases and J 6 bases, leaving 16 bases between the germline ends. Germline V gene lookup returns CDR1 MNHNS and CDR2 SASEGT. This CDR3 region has 14 residues. CDR3 loop: CASTPAGTVNEQFF. The CDR3 nucleotides are TGTGCCAGCACCCCAGCCGGGACTGTCAATGAGCAGTTCTTC.

V and J are TRBV28 and TRBJ2-2, with 7 bases fitting TRBD1. The CDR3 runs 17 residues. V trimming: 5 bases; J trimming: 1 base; junction bases outside the gene matches: 10. Germline lookup yields CDR1 MDHEN and CDR2 SYDVKM. The CDR3 DNA reads TGTGCCAGCAGTCCGGACAGGTTCCTCTGGAACACCGGGGAGCTGTTTTTT. Translation: CASSPDRFLWNTGELFF.

The genes are TRBV29-1 and TRBJ1-2; 8 positions agree with TRBD1. CDR1 and CDR2 (germline): SQVTM, ANQGSEA. CDR3 length equals 11 residues. This CDR3 reads CSSWGQDGYTF. As DNA, the CDR3 is TGCAGTTCGTGGGGACAGGATGGCTACACCTTC.

This clone came up a few times. V and J are TRBV19 and TRBJ1-1; D might be TRBD1 (5 bases). Trimming left V 5 bases short and J 4 bases short, with 14 bases between. CDR3 length: 14 residues. Germline lookup yields CDR1 LNHDA and CDR2 SQIVND (reference sequence). DNA for the CDR3: TGTGCCAGTAGTGTGGGGGGAGGCGGCACTGAAGCTTTCTTT. Protein product: CASSVGGGGTEAFF.

V usage is TRBV27 and J usage is TRBJ2-7; perhaps TRBD1 as D (7 bases). Per germline, CDR1 MNHEY and CDR2 SMNVEV (reference sequence). Trimming took 11 bases from V and 6 from J, leaving 26 bases between them. The CDR3 runs 15 residues. The CDR3 DNA follows: TGTGCCTCAGCAGGGGGGAAACAGGGATTTAGCGAGCAGTACTTC. It is translated as CASAGGKQGFSEQYF.

The chain combines TRBV19 with TRBJ1-6; weak D call: TRBD1 (6 bases). V was pared by 5 bases and J by 9 bases, with 17 bases between. This CDR3 has 15 amino acids. CDR1 and CDR2 (germline): LNHDA, SQIVND (reference sequence). DNA of the CDR3: TGTGCCAGTAGTCCCCAACAGGGCCTTCGTTCACCCCTCCACTTT. Translating gives CASSPQQGLRSPLHF.

The chain combines TRBV2 with TRBJ1-4; 9 nucleotides align to TRBD1. CDR1 is SNHLY and CDR2 is FYNNEI in the germline V gene. The CDR3 covers 14 residues. The junction had 8 bases not matched to a gene; V was cut back by 10 bases and J by 5 bases. CDR3 sequence reads: CATRTGTGNEKLFF. CDR3 DNA: TGTGCCACACGGACCGGGACAGGGAATGAAAAACTGTTTTTT.

V gene TRBV2 combines with J gene TRBJ2-2; tentatively, D is TRBD1 (6 bases). The CDR3 runs 16 residues. Looked up from germline, CDR1 is SNHLY and CDR2 is FYNNEI. V lost 6 bases and J 0 bases, leaving 14 bases between the germline ends. For the CDR3, the DNA is TGTGCCAGCAGGGCAAACAGGGTCGCGAACACCGGGGAGCTGTTTTTT. The encoded protein is CASRANRVANTGELFF. The full variable domain, in which reference TRBV2 and TRBJ2-2 provide the parts outside the CDR3, is EPEVTQTPSHQVTQMGQEVILRCVPISNHLYFYWYRQILGQKVEFLVSFYNNEISEKSEIFDDQFSVERPDGSNFTLKIRSTKLEDSAMYFCASRANRVANTGELFFGEGSRLTVL.

The chain carries TRBV6-5 and TRBJ2-7; 11 nucleotides agree with TRBD2. V lost 6 bases to trimming and J lost 5 bases; unmatched junction nucleotides: 6. CDR3 size: 14 residues. The germline V gene has CDR1 MNHEY and CDR2 SVGAGI. The CDR3 bases are TGTGCCAGCAGGATAGCGGGAGGGCGGAACGAGCAGTACTTC. It translates to CASRIAGGRNEQYF.

The chain links TRBV27 to TRBJ1-2; no firm D call. V dropped 3 bases and J dropped 8 bases, with 16 bases sitting between them. CDR1 is MNHEY and CDR2 is SMNVEV in the germline V gene (reference sequence). The CDR3 sequence is 14 residues long. CDR3 sequence (DNA): TGTGCCAGCAGTTTTTCAAGCAGCGCCTGGGGCTACACCTTC. Residues: CASSFSSSAWGYTF.

This chain uses TRBV1 with TRBJ2-4; the D call in the table, TRBD2, was not verified against the DNA. TRBV1 is given as a pseudogene. The CDR3 has 16 residues. The CDR3 region has the DNA TGCACCAGCAATTGTAGCGGGGGGCTAGCCAAAAACATTCAGTACTTC. Protein product: CTSNCSGGLAKNIQYF.

The J gene is TRBJ2-3, the V gene TRBV5-6; D unresolved. The CDR3 contains 15 residues. V shed 2 bases and J shed 1 base, with 11 bases lying between them. Germline lookup yields CDR1 SGHDT and CDR2 YYEEEE. The CDR3 loop is CASSFNRGGTDTQYF. In DNA form, the CDR3 reads TGTGCCAGCAGCTTCAACCGCGGCGGCACAGATACGCAGTATTTT.

The CDR3 loop is CASSQGVADYGYTF. The CDR3 region has the DNA TGTGCCAGCAGCCAGGGGGTAGCAGACTATGGCTACACCTTC. The chain joins TRBV7-2 to TRBJ1-2; 7 positions agree with TRBD1. After removal of 5 bases from V and 3 bases from J, the junction contained 6 bases not matched to a gene. Germline-derived CDR1 and CDR2 are SGHTA and FQGNSA. The CDR3 is 14 amino acids.

The V call is TRBV27, the J call TRBJ2-1; 11 bases map to TRBD2. V was pared by 6 bases and J by 5 bases, with 18 bases of the junction left unmatched. Germline lookup yields CDR1 MNHEY and CDR2 SMNVEV (reference sequence). The CDR3 spans 19 residues. CDR3 residues: CASSRYGTSGRVRHNEQFF. The CDR3 nucleotides read TGTGCCAGCAGCCGTTATGGTACTAGCGGGAGAGTGCGCCACAATGAGCAGTTCTTC.

On this clone: Other DNA sequences in this sample translate to the same CDR3. The V gene is TRBV3-1 (or the pseudogene TRBV3-2), the J gene TRBJ2-5, with D tentatively TRBD1 (5 bases). Per germline, CDR1 LGHDT and CDR2 YNNKEL (reference sequence). Trimming cost V 6 bases and J 5 bases, with 10 bases left between them. The CDR3 is 12 residues long. The CDR3 reads CASSQGEETQYF. The CDR3 DNA follows: TGTGCCAGCAGTCAGGGCGAGGAGACCCAGTACTTC.

V gene TRBV6-5 combines with J gene TRBJ1-2, with 12 positions matching TRBD1. CDR1 is MNHEY, CDR2 SVGAGI, per germline. Germline trimming cut 9 bases from V and 8 bases from J; bases unmatched to any gene: 13. The length of the CDR3 is 15 residues. In DNA form, the CDR3 reads TGTGCCAGTTCCGGGACAGGGGGCCTGCCGCCGGGCTACACCTTC. This codes for CASSGTGGLPPGYTF.